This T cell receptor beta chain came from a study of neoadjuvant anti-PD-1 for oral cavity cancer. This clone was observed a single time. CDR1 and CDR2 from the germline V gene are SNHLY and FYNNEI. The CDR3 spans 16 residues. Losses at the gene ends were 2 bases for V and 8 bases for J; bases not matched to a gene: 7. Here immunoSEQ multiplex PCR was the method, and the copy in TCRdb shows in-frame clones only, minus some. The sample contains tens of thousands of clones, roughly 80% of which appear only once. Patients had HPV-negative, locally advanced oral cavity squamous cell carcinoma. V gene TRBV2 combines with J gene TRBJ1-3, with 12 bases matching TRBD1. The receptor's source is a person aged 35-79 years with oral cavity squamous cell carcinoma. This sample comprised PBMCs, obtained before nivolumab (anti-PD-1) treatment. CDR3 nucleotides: TGTGCCAGCAGTGAACAGGGACAGGGGGCGAGGGACACCATATATTTT. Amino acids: CASSEQGQGARDTIYF. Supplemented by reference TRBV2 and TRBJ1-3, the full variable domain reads EPEVTQTPSHQVTQMGQEVILRCVPISNHLYFYWYRQILGQKVEFLVSFYNNEISEKSEIFDDQFSVERPDGSNFTLKIRSTKLEDSAMYFCASSEQGQGARDTIYFGEGSWLTVV.